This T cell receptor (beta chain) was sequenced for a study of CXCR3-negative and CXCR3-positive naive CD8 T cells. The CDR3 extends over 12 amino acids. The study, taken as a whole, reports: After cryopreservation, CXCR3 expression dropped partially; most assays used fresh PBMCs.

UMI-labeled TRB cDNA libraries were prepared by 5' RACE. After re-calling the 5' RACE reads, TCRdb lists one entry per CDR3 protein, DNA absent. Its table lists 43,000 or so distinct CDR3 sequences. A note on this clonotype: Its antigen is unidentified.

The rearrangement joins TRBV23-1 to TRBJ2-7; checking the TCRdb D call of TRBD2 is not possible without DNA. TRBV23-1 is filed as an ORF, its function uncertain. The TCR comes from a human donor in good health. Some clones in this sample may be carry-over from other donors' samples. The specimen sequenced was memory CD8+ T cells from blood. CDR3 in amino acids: CASSHYRGKQYF.